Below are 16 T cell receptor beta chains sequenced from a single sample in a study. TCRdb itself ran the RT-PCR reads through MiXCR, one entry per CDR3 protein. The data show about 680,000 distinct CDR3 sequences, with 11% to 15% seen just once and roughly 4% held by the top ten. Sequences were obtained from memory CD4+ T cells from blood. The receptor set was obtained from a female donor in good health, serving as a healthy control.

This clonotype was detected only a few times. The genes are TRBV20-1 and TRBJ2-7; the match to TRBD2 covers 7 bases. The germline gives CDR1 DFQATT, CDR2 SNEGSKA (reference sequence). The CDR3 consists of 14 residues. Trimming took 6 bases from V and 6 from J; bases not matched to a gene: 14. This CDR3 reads CSAPLEGRASEQYF. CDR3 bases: TGCAGTGCCCCCCTCGAGGGGAGGGCCTCCGAGCAGTACTTC.

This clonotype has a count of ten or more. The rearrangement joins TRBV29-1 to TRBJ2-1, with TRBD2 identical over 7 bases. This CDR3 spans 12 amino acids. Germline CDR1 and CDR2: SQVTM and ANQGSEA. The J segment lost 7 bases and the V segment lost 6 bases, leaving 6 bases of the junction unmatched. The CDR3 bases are TGCAGCGTCAGACTAGCCCAAAATGAGCAGTTCTTC. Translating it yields CSVRLAQNEQFF.

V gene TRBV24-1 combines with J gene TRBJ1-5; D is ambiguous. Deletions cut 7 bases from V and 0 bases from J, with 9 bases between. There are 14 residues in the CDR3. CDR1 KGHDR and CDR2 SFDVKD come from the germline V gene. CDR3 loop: CATSGAYSNQPQHF. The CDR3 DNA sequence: TGTGCCACCAGCGGTGCCTATAGCAATCAGCCCCAGCATTTT.

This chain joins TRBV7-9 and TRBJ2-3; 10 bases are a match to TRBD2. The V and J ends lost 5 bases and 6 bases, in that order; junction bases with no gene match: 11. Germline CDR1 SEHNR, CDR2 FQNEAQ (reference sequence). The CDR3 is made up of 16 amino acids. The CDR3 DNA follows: TGTGCCAGCAGCCTAACAGCGGGAGGGCCTATTGATACGCAGTATTTT. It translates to CASSLTAGGPIDTQYF.

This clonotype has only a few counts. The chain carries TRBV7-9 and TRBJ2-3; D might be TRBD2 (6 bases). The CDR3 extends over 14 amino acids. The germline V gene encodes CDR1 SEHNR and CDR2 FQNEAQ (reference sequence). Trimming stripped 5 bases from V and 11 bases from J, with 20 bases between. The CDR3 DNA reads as TGTGCCAGCAGCCGTGGGGACTCCTCCCTAGTGCAGTATTTT. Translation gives CASSRGDSSLVQYF.

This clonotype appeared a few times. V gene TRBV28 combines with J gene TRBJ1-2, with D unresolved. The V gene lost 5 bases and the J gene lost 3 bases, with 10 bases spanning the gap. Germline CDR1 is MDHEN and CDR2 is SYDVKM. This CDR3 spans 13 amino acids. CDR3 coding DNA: TGTGCCAGCAGTCAGCCGGCCTACTATGGCTACACCTTC. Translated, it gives CASSQPAYYGYTF.

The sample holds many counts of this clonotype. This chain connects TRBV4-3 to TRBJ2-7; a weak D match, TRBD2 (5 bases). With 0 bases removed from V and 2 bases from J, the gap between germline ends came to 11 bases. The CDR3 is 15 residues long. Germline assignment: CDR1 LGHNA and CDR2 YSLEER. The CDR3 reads CASSQDGGYAYEQYF. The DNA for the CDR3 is TGCGCCAGCAGCCAAGATGGAGGCTATGCCTACGAGCAGTACTTC.

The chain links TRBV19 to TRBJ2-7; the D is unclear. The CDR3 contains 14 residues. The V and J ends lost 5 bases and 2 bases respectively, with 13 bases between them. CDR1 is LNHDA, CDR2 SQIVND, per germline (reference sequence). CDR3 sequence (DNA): TGTGCCAGTAGTCTAATTGGACGGACCTACGAGCAGTACTTC. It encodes CASSLIGRTYEQYF.

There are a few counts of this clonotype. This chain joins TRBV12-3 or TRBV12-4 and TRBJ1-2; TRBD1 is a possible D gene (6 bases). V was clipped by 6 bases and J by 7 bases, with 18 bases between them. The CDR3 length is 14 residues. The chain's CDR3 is CASSRDTSPGGYTF. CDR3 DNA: TGTGCCAGCAGCCGGGACACCTCGCCGGGTGGCTACACCTTC.

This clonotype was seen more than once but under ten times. The CDR3 spells CASSYGWEQYF. The CDR3 coding sequence is TGTGCCAGCAGTTACGGCTGGGAGCAGTACTTC. The chain has TRBV6-6 and TRBJ2-7; no firm D call. Trimming pared 2 bases from V and 7 bases from J, leaving 6 bases between. Germline-derived CDR1 and CDR2 are MNHNY and SVGAGI (reference sequence). This CDR3 spans 11 amino acids.

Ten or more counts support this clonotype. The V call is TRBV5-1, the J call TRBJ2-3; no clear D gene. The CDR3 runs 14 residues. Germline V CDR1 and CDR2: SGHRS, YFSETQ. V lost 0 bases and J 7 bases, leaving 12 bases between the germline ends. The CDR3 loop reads CASSLDGLKNTQYF. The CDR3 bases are TGCGCCAGCAGCTTGGACGGGCTAAAGAATACGCAGTATTTT.

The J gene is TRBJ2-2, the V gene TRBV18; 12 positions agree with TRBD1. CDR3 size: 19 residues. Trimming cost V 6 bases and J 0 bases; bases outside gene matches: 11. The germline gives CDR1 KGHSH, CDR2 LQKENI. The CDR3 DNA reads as TGTGCCAGCTCGCCTCCGGGACAGGGGGCCGGAGCGAACACCGGGGAGCTGTTTTTT. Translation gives CASSPPGQGAGANTGELFF.

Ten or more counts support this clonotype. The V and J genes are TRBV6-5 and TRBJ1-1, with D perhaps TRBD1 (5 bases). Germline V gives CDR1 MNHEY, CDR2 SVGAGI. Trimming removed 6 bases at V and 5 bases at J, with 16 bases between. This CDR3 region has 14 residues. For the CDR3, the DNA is TGTGCCAGCAGCCCCGGGGGGATTTGGACTGAAGCTTTCTTT. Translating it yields CASSPGGIWTEAFF.

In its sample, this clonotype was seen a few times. CDR3 nucleotide sequence: TGTGCCAGCAGACCCCGGGGGTGGGACCGGATTGGAGCTTTCTTT. It codes for CASRPRGWDRIGAFF. The V call is TRBV6-1, the J call TRBJ1-1, with D maybe TRBD1 (5 bases). V dropped 6 bases and J dropped 10 bases, with 24 bases sitting between them. The CDR3 runs to 15 residues. CDR1 MNHNS and CDR2 SASEGT come from the germline V gene.

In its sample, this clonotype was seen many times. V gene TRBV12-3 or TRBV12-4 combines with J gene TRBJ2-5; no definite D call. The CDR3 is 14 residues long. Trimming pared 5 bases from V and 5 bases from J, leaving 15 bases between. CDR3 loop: CASSPTTGEETQYF. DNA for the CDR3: TGTGCCAGCAGTCCAACGACTGGTGAGGAGACCCAGTACTTC.

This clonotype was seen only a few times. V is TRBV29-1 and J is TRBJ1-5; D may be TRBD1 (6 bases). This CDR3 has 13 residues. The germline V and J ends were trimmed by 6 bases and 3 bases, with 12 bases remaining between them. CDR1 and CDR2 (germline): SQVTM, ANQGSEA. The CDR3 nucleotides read TGCAGCGTAGGAACAGGGTCCAATCAGCCCCAGCATTTT. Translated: CSVGTGSNQPQHF.